The 14 T cell receptor beta chains in this list originate from one sample, sequenced in a study of T cells after yellow fever vaccination. TCRdb used MiXCR to reprocess the 5' RACE reads, holding one entry per CDR3 protein. The data show 170,000 or so distinct CDR3 sequences, approximately 6.2% seen once. The sequencing here drew on CD4+ T cells sorted from PBMCs, taken on the day of the first yellow fever vaccination. These receptors came from a man between 18 and 29 years old who received the YFV17D yellow fever vaccine.

This clonotype was seen a few times. The chain has TRBV7-3 and TRBJ2-5, with 9 bases matching TRBD2. The CDR3 runs 18 residues. Germline V gives CDR1 SGHTA, CDR2 FQGTGA. V gave up 5 bases and J gave up 5 bases; unmatched junction bases: 18. The CDR3 region has the DNA TGTGCCAGCAGCCCTCTGGGGAGCGGGGGGAAGCAAGAGGAGACCCAGTACTTC. This translates into CASSPLGSGGKQEETQYF. Looking up the rest from reference TRBV7-3 and TRBJ2-5 gives the full variable domain: GAGVSQTPSNKVTEKGKYVELRCDPISGHTALYWYRQSLGQGPEFLIYFQGTGAADDSGLPNDRFFAVRPEGSVSTLKIQRTERGDSAVYLCASSPLGSGGKQEETQYFGPGTRLLVL.

The sample holds a few counts of this clonotype. The chain joins TRBV7-2 to TRBJ1-3; D not certain. CDR1 and CDR2 (germline): SGHTA, FQGNSA. The CDR3 loop spans 15 amino acids. The V and J ends lost 4 bases and 7 bases respectively, with 17 bases between them. In DNA, the CDR3 is TGTGCCAGCAGCTCAGACAACTCTGGATGGAACACCATATATTTT. Translating it yields CASSSDNSGWNTIYF.

This clonotype has ten or more counts. The V gene is TRBV6-5, the J gene TRBJ2-2, with 7 bases lining up with TRBD1. The CDR3 loop spans 17 amino acids. J lost 3 bases, V lost 1 base, and 8 bases had no gene match. CDR1 MNHEY and CDR2 SVGAGI come from the germline V gene. The CDR3 reads CASSYYPQGVDTGELFF. CDR3 coding DNA: TGTGCCAGCAGTTACTACCCCCAGGGGGTCGACACCGGGGAGCTGTTTTTT.

There are many counts of this clonotype. The rearrangement joins TRBV10-3 to TRBJ1-5; D not certain. The V gene lost 4 bases and the J gene lost 7 bases, with 14 bases spanning the gap. The CDR3 totals 14 residues. Per germline, CDR1 ENHRY and CDR2 SYGVKD. The CDR3 is CAISVVGSEQPQHF. CDR3 sequence (DNA): TGTGCCATCAGTGTGGTTGGGTCCGAACAGCCCCAGCATTTT.

This clonotype was recorded at least ten times. The chain has TRBV20-1 and TRBJ1-1; 8 bases map to TRBD1. Germline V gene sequence: CDR1 DFQATT, CDR2 SNEGSKA (reference sequence). The CDR3 is made up of 13 amino acids. V shed 3 bases, J shed 6 bases, and the junction held 6 bases outside the gene matches. DNA for the CDR3: TGCAGTGCTAGGGCCGGACAGGGATCTGAAGCTTTCTTT. This encodes CSARAGQGSEAFF.

CDR3 amino acids: CASSPSTGFNQPQHF. The CDR3 DNA is TGTGCCAGCTCACCGTCGACGGGGTTCAATCAGCCCCAGCATTTT. The rearrangement joins TRBV18 to TRBJ1-5; no reliable D call. The CDR3 is 15 residues long. Between the trimmed V and J ends, which lost 3 bases and 3 bases, there was a span of 12 bases. Germline V CDR1 and CDR2: KGHSH, LQKENI.

CDR3 region: CASSERWDTEAFF. DNA of the CDR3: TGTGCCAGCAGTGAACGGTGGGACACTGAAGCTTTCTTT. The chain recombines TRBV2 with TRBJ1-1, with D unclear. Trimming left V 2 bases short and J 3 bases short, with 7 bases between. Germline V CDR1 and CDR2: SNHLY, FYNNEI. This CDR3 is built from 13 residues.

This clonotype was recorded a few times. CDR3 in amino acids: CASSDGLAGGLQETQYF. CDR3 nucleotide sequence: TGTGCCAGCAGCGATGGACTAGCGGGGGGCCTCCAAGAGACCCAGTACTTC. This chain joins TRBV9 and TRBJ2-5, with 14 bases that match TRBD2. Germline lookup yields CDR1 SGDLS and CDR2 YYNGEE. The V and J ends lost 3 bases and 1 base, in that order; junction bases with no gene match: 5. The CDR3 contains 17 residues.

This clonotype showed up just a few times. The chain links TRBV14 to TRBJ2-6; perhaps TRBD2 as D (6 bases). Trimming took off 3 bases at V and 4 bases at J, with 19 bases between the two ends. The germline V gene has CDR1 SGHDN and CDR2 FVKESK. This CDR3 has 18 residues. The DNA for the CDR3 is TGTGCCAGCAGCCAGGAGGCGGGGCCCCCCCACGGGGCCAACGTCCTGACTTTC. This encodes CASSQEAGPPHGANVLTF.

This clonotype came up many times. The rearrangement links TRBV11-2 to TRBJ2-2; D gene unclear. The CDR3 is 14 residues long. V was pared by 2 bases and J by 6 bases, with 10 bases between. Germline values: CDR1 SGHAT, CDR2 FQNNGV. The CDR3 sequence: CASSLRQAAGELFF. DNA for the CDR3: TGTGCCAGCAGCTTAAGGCAGGCCGCCGGGGAGCTGTTTTTT.

This clonotype was detected ten times or more. The CDR3 spells CASRPEGGAEAFF. CDR3 coding DNA: TGTGCCAGCAGACCCGAGGGAGGGGCTGAAGCTTTCTTT. This chain links TRBV12-3 or TRBV12-4 with TRBJ1-1; D is perhaps TRBD1 (5 bases). This CDR3 is built from 13 residues. V was trimmed by 6 bases and J by 6 bases, leaving 14 bases between them.

In this sample, this clonotype turned up a few times. The chain links TRBV6-2 or TRBV6-3 to TRBJ1-1; D perhaps matches TRBD1 (6 bases). Trimming took 6 bases from V and 7 from J, leaving 15 bases between them. The CDR3 has 13 amino acids. Germline-derived CDR1 and CDR2 are MNHEY and SVGEGT. The CDR3 spells CASRGSGGDEAFF. CDR3 DNA sequence: TGTGCCAGCAGAGGCTCGGGGGGCGATGAAGCTTTCTTT.

This clonotype appeared a few times. The chain joins TRBV5-1 to TRBJ2-4; 7 bases match TRBD1. Trimming took 4 bases from V and 1 from J; bases not matched to a gene: 11. CDR1 SGHRS and CDR2 YFSETQ come from the germline V gene. This CDR3 contains 17 residues. CDR3 in amino acids: CASSPSTGFMAKNIQYF. The CDR3 DNA reads as TGCGCCAGCAGCCCCTCGACAGGGTTTATGGCCAAAAACATTCAGTACTTC.

The chain is built from TRBV13 and TRBJ1-6, with TRBD1 matching 11 bases. The CDR3 contains 14 residues. Germline V CDR1 and CDR2: PRHDT, FYEKMQ (reference sequence). V was pared by 6 bases and J by 12 bases, with 7 bases of the junction left unmatched. CDR3 in amino acids: CASRPGTGGKPLHF. The CDR3 DNA is TGTGCCAGCAGGCCCGGGACAGGGGGGAAACCCCTCCACTTT.